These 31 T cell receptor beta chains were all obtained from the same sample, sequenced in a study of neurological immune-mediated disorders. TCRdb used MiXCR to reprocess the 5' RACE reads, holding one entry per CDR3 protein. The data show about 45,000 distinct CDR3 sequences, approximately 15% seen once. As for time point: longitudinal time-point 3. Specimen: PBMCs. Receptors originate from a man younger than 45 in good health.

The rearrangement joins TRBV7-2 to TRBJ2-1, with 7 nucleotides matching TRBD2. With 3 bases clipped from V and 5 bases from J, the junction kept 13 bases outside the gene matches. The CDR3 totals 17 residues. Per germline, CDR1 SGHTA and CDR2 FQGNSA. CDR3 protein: CASSLTGSSGHHNEQFF. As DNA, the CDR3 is TGTGCCAGCAGCTTGACCGGGTCTAGCGGCCACCACAATGAGCAGTTCTTC. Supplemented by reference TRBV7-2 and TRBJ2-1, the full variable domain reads GAGVSQSPSNKVTEKGKDVELRCDPISGHTALYWYRQSLGQGLEFLIYFQGNSAPDKSGLPSDRFSAERTGGSVSTLTIQRTQQEDSAVYLCASSLTGSSGHHNEQFFGPGTRLTVL.

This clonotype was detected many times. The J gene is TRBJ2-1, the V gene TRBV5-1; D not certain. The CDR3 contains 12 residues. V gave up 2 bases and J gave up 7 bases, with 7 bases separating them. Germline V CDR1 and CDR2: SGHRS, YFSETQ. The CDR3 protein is CASSFVVNEQFF. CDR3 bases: TGCGCCAGCAGCTTTGTTGTTAATGAGCAGTTCTTC.

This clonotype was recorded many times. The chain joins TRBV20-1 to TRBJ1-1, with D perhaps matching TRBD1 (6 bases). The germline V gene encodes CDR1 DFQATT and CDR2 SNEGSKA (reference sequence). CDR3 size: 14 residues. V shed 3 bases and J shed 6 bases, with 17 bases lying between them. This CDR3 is CSASVLQGGSEAFF. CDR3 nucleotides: TGCAGTGCTAGCGTCCTACAGGGTGGCTCTGAAGCTTTCTTT.

DNA for the CDR3: TGCAGCGTTGAAGAGCGGGGCTACGAGCAGTACTTC. Amino acid sequence: CSVEERGYEQYF. The V call is TRBV29-1, the J call TRBJ2-7, with D perhaps TRBD2 (6 bases). This CDR3 comprises 12 residues. Germline V CDR1 and CDR2: SQVTM, ANQGSEA. V dropped 0 bases and J dropped 3 bases, with 6 bases sitting between them.

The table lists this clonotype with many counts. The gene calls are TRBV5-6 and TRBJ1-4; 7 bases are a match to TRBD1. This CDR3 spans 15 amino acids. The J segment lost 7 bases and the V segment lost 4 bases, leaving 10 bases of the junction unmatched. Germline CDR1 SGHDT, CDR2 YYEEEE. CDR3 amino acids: CASSPGGAGSEKLFF. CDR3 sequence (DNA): TGTGCCAGCAGCCCAGGGGGAGCAGGTAGTGAAAAACTGTTTTTT.

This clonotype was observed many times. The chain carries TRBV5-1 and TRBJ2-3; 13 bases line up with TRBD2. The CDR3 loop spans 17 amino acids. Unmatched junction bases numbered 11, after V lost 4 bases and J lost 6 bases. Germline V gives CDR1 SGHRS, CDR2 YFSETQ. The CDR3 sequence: CASSRQLAGGEWDTQYF. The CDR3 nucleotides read TGCGCCAGCAGCCGACAACTAGCGGGAGGGGAGTGGGATACGCAGTATTTT.

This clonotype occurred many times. CDR3 amino acids: CASRSGVANTGELFF. The CDR3 nucleotides are TGCGCCAGCAGGTCCGGGGTCGCGAACACCGGGGAGCTGTTTTTT. The chain is built from TRBV5-1 and TRBJ2-2; TRBD2 might be the D (5 bases). V was shortened by 5 bases and J by 0 bases, with 11 bases between the two germline ends. There are 15 residues in the CDR3. The germline gives CDR1 SGHRS, CDR2 YFSETQ. Drawing the rest from reference TRBV5-1 and TRBJ2-2, the complete variable domain is KAGVTQTPRYLIKTRGQQVTLSCSPISGHRSVSWYQQTPGQGLQFLFEYFSETQRNKGNFPGRFSGRQFSNSRSEMNVSTLELGDSALYLCASRSGVANTGELFFGEGSRLTVL.

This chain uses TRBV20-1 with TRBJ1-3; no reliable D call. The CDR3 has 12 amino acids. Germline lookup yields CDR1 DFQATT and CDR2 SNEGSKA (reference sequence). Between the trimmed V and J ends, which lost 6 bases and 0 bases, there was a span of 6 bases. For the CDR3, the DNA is TGCAGTGCAGCATACTCTGGAAACACCATATATTTT. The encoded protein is CSAAYSGNTIYF.

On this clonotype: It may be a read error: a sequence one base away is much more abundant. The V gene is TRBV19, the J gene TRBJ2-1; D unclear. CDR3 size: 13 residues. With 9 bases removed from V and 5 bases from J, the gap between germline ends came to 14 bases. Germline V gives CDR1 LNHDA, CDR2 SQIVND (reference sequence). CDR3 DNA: TGTGCCAGCGCAGGTTGCGGTCACAATGAGCAGTTCTTC. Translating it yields CASAGCGHNEQFF. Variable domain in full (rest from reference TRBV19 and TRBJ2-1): DGGITQSPKYLFRKEGQNVTLSCEQNLNHDAMYWYRQDPGQGLRLIYYSQIVNDFQKGDIAEGYSVSREKKESFPLTVTSAQKNPTAFYLCASAGCGHNEQFFGPGTRLTVL.

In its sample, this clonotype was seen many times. This CDR3 reads CASSSTGAAPRAYTF. CDR3 nucleotide sequence: TGCGCCAGCAGCTCGACAGGGGCCGCCCCTAGGGCCTACACCTTC. This chain uses TRBV5-1 with TRBJ1-2; 8 bases align to TRBD1. V dropped 3 bases and J dropped 10; count of bases not matched to a gene: 14. The CDR3 covers 15 residues. Germline CDR1 is SGHRS and CDR2 is YFSETQ.

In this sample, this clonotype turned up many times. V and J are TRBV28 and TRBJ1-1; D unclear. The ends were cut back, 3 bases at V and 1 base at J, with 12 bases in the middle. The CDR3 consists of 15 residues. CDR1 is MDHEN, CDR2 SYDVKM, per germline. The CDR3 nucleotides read TGTGCCAGCAGTTTTCCAAACAAGGAGAACACTGAAGCTTTCTTT. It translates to CASSFPNKENTEAFF.

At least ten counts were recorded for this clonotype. The CDR3 sequence: CASSPREREGPREQYF. For the CDR3, the DNA is TGTGCCAGCTCTCCCAGAGAGCGGGAGGGCCCTCGCGAGCAGTACTTC. J is TRBJ2-7 and V is TRBV18; 10 bases agree with TRBD2. The CDR3 spans 16 residues. Germline trimming cut 6 bases from V and 6 bases from J; bases unmatched to any gene: 14. The germline CDR1 and CDR2 sequences are KGHSH and LQKENI.

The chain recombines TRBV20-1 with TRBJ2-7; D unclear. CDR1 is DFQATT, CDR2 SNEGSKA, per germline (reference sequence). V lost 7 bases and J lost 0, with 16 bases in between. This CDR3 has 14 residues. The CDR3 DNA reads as TGCAGTGGAACCGACGGAAGGAGCTCCTACGAGCAGTACTTC. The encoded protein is CSGTDGRSSYEQYF.

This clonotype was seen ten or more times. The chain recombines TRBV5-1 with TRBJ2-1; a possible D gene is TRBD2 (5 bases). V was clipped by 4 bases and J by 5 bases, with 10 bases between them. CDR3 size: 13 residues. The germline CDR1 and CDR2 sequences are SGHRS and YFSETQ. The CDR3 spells CASSTGSNNEQFF. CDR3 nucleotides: TGCGCCAGCAGCACGGGGTCAAACAATGAGCAGTTCTTC.

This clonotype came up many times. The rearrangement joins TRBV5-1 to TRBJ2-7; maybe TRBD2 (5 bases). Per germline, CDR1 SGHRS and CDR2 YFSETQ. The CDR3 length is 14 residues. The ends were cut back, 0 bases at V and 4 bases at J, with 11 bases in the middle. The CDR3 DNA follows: TGCGCCAGCAGCTTGGCCGGGAAAGGATACGAGCAGTACTTC. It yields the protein CASSLAGKGYEQYF.

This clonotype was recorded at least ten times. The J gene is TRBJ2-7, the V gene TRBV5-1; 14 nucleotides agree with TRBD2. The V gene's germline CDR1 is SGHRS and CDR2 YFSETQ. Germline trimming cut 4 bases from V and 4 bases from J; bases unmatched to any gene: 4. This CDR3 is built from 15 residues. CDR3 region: CASSRGTSGSYEQYF. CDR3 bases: TGCGCCAGCAGCCGAGGGACTAGCGGGAGTTACGAGCAGTACTTC.

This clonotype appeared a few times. The CDR3 DNA reads TGCGCCAGCAGCTTGATGACGGGAGGGGGCACCGGGGAGCTGTTTTTT. Translating gives CASSLMTGGGTGELFF. V is TRBV5-1 and J is TRBJ2-2; 8 bases align to TRBD2. CDR3 size: 16 residues. CDR1 SGHRS and CDR2 YFSETQ come from the germline V gene. J gave up 4 bases and V 1 base, and 6 bases lay outside the gene matches.

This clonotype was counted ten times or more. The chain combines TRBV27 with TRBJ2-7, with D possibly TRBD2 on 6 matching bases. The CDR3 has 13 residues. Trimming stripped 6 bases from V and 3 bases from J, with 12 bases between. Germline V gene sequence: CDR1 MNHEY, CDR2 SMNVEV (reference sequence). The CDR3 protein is CASRLLADYEQYF. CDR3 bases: TGTGCCAGCAGACTGTTAGCGGACTACGAGCAGTACTTC.

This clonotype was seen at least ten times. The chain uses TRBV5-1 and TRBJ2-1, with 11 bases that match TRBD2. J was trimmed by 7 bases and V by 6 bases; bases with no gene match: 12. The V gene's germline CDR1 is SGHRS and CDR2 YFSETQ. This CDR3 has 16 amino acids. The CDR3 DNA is TGCGCCAGCACCGATCGACTAGCGGGAATTTCGAATGAGCAGTTCTTC. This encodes CASTDRLAGISNEQFF.

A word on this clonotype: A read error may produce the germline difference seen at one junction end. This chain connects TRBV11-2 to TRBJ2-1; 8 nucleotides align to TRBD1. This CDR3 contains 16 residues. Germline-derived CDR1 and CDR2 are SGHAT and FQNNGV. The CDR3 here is CAISTYGDRPYNEHFF. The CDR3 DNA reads TGTGCCATCAGCACCTACGGGGACAGGCCTTACAATGAGCACTTCTTC.

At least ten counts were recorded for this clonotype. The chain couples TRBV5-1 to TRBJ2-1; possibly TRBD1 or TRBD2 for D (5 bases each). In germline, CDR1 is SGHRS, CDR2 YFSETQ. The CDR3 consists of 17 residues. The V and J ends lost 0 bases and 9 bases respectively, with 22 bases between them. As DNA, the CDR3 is TGCGCCAGCAGCTTGGGTTCGATGGGGCGCCGGGAAGGTGAGCAGTTCTTC. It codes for CASSLGSMGRREGEQFF.

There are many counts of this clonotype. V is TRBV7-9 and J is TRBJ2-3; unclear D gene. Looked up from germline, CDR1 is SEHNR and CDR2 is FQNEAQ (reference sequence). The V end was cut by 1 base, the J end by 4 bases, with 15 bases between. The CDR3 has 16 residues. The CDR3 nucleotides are TGTGCCAGCAGCTTAGTATCAGGCCGCACGGCAGATACGCAGTATTTT. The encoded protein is CASSLVSGRTADTQYF.

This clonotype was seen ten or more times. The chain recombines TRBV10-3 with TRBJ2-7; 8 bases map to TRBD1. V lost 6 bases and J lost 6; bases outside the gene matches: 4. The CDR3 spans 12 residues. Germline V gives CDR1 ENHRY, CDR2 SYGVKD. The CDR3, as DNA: TGTGCCATCAGGGATGGACAGGGCGAGCAGTACTTC. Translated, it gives CAIRDGQGEQYF.

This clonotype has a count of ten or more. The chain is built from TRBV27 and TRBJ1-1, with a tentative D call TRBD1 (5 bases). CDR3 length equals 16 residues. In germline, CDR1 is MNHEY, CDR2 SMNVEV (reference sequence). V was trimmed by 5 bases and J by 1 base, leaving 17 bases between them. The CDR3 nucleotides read TGTGCCAGCAGTCCCCAGGAAGTGGGGCCGAACACTGAAGCTTTCTTT. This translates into CASSPQEVGPNTEAFF.

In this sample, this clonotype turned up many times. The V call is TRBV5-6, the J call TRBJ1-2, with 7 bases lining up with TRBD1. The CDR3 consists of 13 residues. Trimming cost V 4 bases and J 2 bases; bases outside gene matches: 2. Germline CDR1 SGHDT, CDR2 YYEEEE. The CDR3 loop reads CASSGQDNYGYTF. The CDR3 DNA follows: TGTGCCAGCAGCGGACAGGACAACTATGGCTACACCTTC.

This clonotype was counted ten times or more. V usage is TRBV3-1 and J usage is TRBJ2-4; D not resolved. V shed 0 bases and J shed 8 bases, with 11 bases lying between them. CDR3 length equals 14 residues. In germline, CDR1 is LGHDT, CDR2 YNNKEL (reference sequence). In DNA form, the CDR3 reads TGTGCCAGCAGCCAAGATGACGCCGAGGACATTCAGTACTTC. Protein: CASSQDDAEDIQYF.

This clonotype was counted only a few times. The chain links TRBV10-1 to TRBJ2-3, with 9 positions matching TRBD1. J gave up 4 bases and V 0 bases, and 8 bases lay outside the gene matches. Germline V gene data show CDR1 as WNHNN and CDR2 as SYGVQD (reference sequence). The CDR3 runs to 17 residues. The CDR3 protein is CASSESTRDRGADTQYF. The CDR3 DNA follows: TGCGCCAGCAGTGAGTCGACTCGAGACAGGGGGGCAGATACGCAGTATTTT.

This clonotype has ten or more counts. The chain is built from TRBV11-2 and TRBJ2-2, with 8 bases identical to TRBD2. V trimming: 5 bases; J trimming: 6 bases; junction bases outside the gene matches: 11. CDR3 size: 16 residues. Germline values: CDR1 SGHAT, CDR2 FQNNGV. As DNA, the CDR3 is TGTGCCAGCAGCCTTAGAAAGACTAGCGCCGCCGGGGAGCTGTTTTTT. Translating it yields CASSLRKTSAAGELFF.

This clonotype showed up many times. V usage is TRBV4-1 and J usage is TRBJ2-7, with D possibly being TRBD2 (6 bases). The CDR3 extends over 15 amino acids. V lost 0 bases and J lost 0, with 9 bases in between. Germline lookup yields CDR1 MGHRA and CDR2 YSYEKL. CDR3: CASSQDPGSSYEQYF. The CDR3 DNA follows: TGCGCCAGCAGCCAAGATCCCGGGAGCTCCTACGAGCAGTACTTC.

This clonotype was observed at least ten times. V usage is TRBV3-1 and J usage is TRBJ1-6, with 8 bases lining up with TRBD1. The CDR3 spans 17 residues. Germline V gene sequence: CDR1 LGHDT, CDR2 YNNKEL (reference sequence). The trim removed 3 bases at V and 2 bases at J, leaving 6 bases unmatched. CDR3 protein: CASSHQTGDTYNSPLHF. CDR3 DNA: TGTGCCAGCAGCCATCAGACAGGGGACACCTATAATTCACCCCTCCACTTT.

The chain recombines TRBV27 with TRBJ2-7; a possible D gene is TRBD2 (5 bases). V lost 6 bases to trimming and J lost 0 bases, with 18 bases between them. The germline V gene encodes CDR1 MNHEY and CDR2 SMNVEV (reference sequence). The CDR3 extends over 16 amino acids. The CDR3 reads CASSTNSAGLSYEQYF. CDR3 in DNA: TGTGCCAGCAGCACCAATTCGGCGGGCCTCTCCTACGAGCAGTACTTC.